This is a list of T cell receptor beta chains from one sample in a study of vaccination and CD4 T cells after COVID-19. These receptors lack a known antigen. TCRdb processed the PCR reads anew with MiXCR; each CDR3 protein has one entry. The sample yields over 14,000 distinct CDR3 sequences, more than 40% seen once. The material sequenced was cultured CD4+ T cells from blood. These receptors all come from a human donor with COVID-19. The CDR3 runs from the conserved cysteine through the conserved F or W. D genes are given only for firm matches. The size entry is marked missing in some rows and otherwise reads once, few, many or a size class.

TRBV20-1	TRBD2	TRBJ2-5	few	CSARLAAGVTQYF	TGCAGTGCCAGACTAGCGGCTGGTGTGACCCAGTACTTC
TRBV2	.	TRBJ1-1	.	CASINLGSAEAFF	TGTGCCAGCATCAACTTAGGATCCGCTGAAGCTTTCTTT
TRBV12-1	.	TRBJ1-1	.	CASSETVHKNTEAFF	TGTGCCAGCAGCGAAACTGTCCATAAGAACACTGAAGCTTTCTTT
TRBV11-3	.	TRBJ2-7	.	CASSSPGLNSYEQYF	TGTGCCAGCAGCTCTCCGGGACTGAACTCCTACGAGCAGTACTTC
TRBV11-2	.	TRBJ2-2	.	CASSLGLRENTGELFF	TGTGCCAGCAGCTTAGGTCTCCGTGAGAACACCGGGGAGCTGTTTTTT
TRBV11-3	.	TRBJ1-6	.	CASPRPDPQVFSYNSPLHF	TGTGCCAGCCCTAGACCCGACCCCCAGGTATTCTCCTATAATTCACCCCTCCACTTT
TRBV4-1	TRBD2	TRBJ2-7	.	CASSQGGGALVEQYF	TGCGCCAGCAGCCAAGGGGGAGGGGCCCTTGTCGAGCAGTACTTC
TRBV27	.	TRBJ1-2	few	CASMGGPPHYGYTF	TGTGCCAGCATGGGTGGGCCCCCCCACTATGGCTACACCTTC
TRBV6-5	.	TRBJ2-1	.	CASSSSLDYYNEQFF	TGTGCCAGCAGTTCGTCACTAGACTACTACAATGAGCAGTTCTTC
TRBV6-1	.	TRBJ1-4	few	CASSDYTTGKLFF	TGTGCCAGCAGTGACTATACCACAGGGAAACTGTTTTTT
TRBV11-3	.	TRBJ1-2	few	CASSLLSGMYGYTF	TGTGCCAGCAGCTTACTTTCGGGGATGTATGGCTACACCTTC
TRBV5-1	TRBD2	TRBJ2-1	.	CASSIATSGGANEQFF	TGCGCCAGCAGCATTGCGACTAGCGGGGGGGCAAATGAGCAGTTCTTC
TRBV5-4	.	TRBJ2-3	.	CASSRAGGGTDTQYF	TGTGCCAGCAGCCGCGCCGGAGGGGGCACAGATACGCAGTATTTT
TRBV6-5	TRBD2	TRBJ2-1	few	CASSYSPTSSNEQFF	TGTGCCAGCAGTTACTCCCCGACTAGCAGTAATGAGCAGTTCTTC
TRBV11-3	.	TRBJ1-2	few	CASSLTGLSGYTF	TGTGCCAGCAGCTTGACAGGTTTAAGCGGCTACACCTTC
TRBV20-1	TRBD2	TRBJ2-5	.	CSARVAGGPKSRETQYF	TGCAGTGCTAGAGTAGCGGGGGGGCCTAAATCCAGAGAGACCCAGTACTTC
TRBV15	.	TRBJ2-2	few	CATSRGTTHSELFF	TGTGCCACCAGCAGGGGAACAACACACTCGGAGCTGTTTTTT